This T cell receptor beta chain is drawn from a study of T cells after yellow fever vaccination. This clonotype was recorded many times. Its specificity is unknown. The germline V gene encodes CDR1 SGHAT and CDR2 FQNNGV. The CDR3 loop spans 14 amino acids. Trimming took off 1 base at V and 5 bases at J, with 11 bases between the two ends. 5'RACE template switching generated TCR cDNA, adding a universal primer site and UMIs. One entry per CDR3 protein, called by TCRdb with MiXCR from the 5' RACE reads. The sample has about 300,000 distinct CDR3 sequences, 8.5% to 10% seen once; the top ten hold 3% to 3.5%. Findings and caveats of the study: Subsequent booster samples again held most clones from primary vaccination (96% CD4, about 90% CD8). Overall, a small share of clonotypes was seen in both CD4 and CD8 compartments.

The chain recombines TRBV11-2 with TRBJ2-5, with D possibly TRBD2 on 6 matching bases. The source is a man aged 18 to 30 who received the YFV17D yellow fever vaccine. The sequences come from CD4+ T cells sorted from PBMCs, collected 5 days after the yellow fever booster vaccination. CDR3 loop: CASSLGAGSETQYF. The CDR3 DNA is TGTGCCAGCAGCTTAGGTGCGGGGAGTGAGACCCAGTACTTC. The full variable domain, its missing parts supplied by reference TRBV11-2 and TRBJ2-5, is EAGVAQSPRYKIIEKRQSVAFWCNPISGHATLYWYQQILGQGPKLLIQFQNNGVVDDSQLPKDRFSAERLKGVDSTLKIQPAKLEDSAVYLCASSLGAGSETQYFGPGTRLLVL.